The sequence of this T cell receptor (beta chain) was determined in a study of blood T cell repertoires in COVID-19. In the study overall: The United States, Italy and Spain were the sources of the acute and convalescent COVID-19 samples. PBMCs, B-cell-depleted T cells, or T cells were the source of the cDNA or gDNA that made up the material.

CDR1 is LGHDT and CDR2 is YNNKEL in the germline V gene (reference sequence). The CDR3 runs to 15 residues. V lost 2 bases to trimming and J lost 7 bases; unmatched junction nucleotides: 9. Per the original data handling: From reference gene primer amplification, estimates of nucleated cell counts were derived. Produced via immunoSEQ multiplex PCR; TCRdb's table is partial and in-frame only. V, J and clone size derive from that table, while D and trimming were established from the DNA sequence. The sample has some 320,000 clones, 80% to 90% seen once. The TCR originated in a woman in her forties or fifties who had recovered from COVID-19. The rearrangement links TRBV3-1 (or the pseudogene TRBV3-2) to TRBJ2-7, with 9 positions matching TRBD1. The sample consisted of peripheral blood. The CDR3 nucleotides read TGTGCCAGCAGCCAACCCACCACAGGGGGCGGGGAGCAGTACTTC. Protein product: CASSQPTTGGGEQYF.